The 9 T cell receptor beta chains presented below share a single source sample, sequenced in a study of cytomegalovirus exposure and HLA in healthy donors. PCR involved 60 Vbeta and 13 Jbeta primers. Libraries were prepared by immunoSEQ multiplex PCR; TCRdb keeps only in-frame clonotypes and omits some of them. The repertoire has about 160,000 clones, approximately 70% of them found once; the top ten carry less than 3.5%. Sequencing was done on a sample of PBMCs. Receptor source: a woman between 35 and 50 years old in good health and CMV-seropositive.

This rearrangement joins TRBV28 to TRBJ2-7; TRBD2 matches 8 bases. Germline V gives CDR1 MDHEN, CDR2 SYDVKM. The junction had 13 bases not matched to a gene; V was cut back by 5 bases and J by 7 bases. The CDR3 loop spans 15 amino acids. The CDR3 DNA sequence: TGTGCCAGCAGTCCTCAGCGGGAGCGGTTGCGGGAGCAGTACTTC. Encoded protein: CASSPQRERLREQYF.

The V call is TRBV5-1, the J call TRBJ2-2; 8 bases fit TRBD1. Looked up from germline, CDR1 is SGHRS and CDR2 is YFSETQ. With 3 bases clipped from V and 4 bases from J, the junction kept 8 bases outside the gene matches. This CDR3 is built from 16 residues. CDR3 protein: CASSYDGQGPTGELFF. Here the CDR3 DNA reads TGCGCCAGCAGCTATGACGGACAGGGCCCCACCGGGGAGCTGTTTTTT.

The chain links TRBV6-5 to TRBJ2-7, with 9 bases identical to TRBD2. The junction had 12 bases not matched to a gene; V was cut back by 5 bases and J by 7 bases. The CDR3 runs to 15 residues. Germline V gene sequence: CDR1 MNHEY, CDR2 SVGAGI. The CDR3 is CASSDYPSGVVEQYF. In DNA, the CDR3 is TGTGCCAGCAGTGACTACCCTAGCGGGGTAGTGGAGCAGTACTTC.

This clone has only one observation. This sequence joins TRBV19 and TRBJ2-5; 8 bases line up with TRBD1. After removal of 2 bases from V and 5 bases from J, the junction contained 4 bases not matched to a gene. Germline CDR1 LNHDA, CDR2 SQIVND (reference sequence). The length of the CDR3 is 14 residues. CDR3 bases: TGTGCCAGTAGTATACAGGGGGCCCGGGAGACCCAGTACTTC. This encodes CASSIQGARETQYF.

This chain links TRBV7-2 with TRBJ2-7, with 11 bases aligning to TRBD2. This CDR3 is built from 18 residues. V lost 4 bases, J lost 3 bases, and 14 bases stayed unmatched. CDR1 is SGHTA and CDR2 is FQGNSA in the germline V gene. The CDR3 here is CASSYKTSGAGSSYEQYF. The CDR3 DNA follows: TGTGCCAGCAGCTATAAGACTAGCGGGGCGGGGTCAAGCTACGAGCAGTACTTC.

This rearrangement joins TRBV19 to TRBJ2-7; weak D call: TRBD1 (6 bases). The CDR3 is 15 residues long. V lost 5 bases and J lost 3, with 17 bases in between. The germline V gene encodes CDR1 LNHDA and CDR2 SQIVND (reference sequence). The DNA of the CDR3 is TGTGCCAGTAGTTCCCAGGGGATTGGGTTCTACGAGCAGTACTTC. It translates to CASSSQGIGFYEQYF.

This clone was seen only a few times. The chain recombines TRBV6-6 with TRBJ2-3, with a weak D call TRBD1 (6 bases). The CDR3 extends over 15 amino acids. The V end lost 2 bases, the J end lost 4 bases, and 13 bases lay between the germline ends. CDR1 MNHNY and CDR2 SVGAGI come from the germline V gene (reference sequence). The CDR3 loop reads CASSYPDSYPDTQYF. The CDR3 bases are TGTGCCAGCAGTTACCCGGACAGTTACCCAGATACGCAGTATTTT.

This rearrangement joins TRBV6-5 to TRBJ2-5; 8 nucleotides align to TRBD2. The CDR3 totals 15 residues. The germline CDR1 and CDR2 sequences are MNHEY and SVGAGI. V was pared by 4 bases and J by 1 base, with 5 bases of the junction left unmatched. The CDR3 sequence is CASSSGGGLQETQYF. The CDR3 nucleotides read TGTGCCAGCAGTTCCGGCGGGGGGCTCCAAGAGACCCAGTACTTC.

This chain links TRBV25-1 with TRBJ2-2; unclear D gene. Trimming removed 3 bases from V and 4 bases from J, with 9 bases in between. This CDR3 has 14 residues. Germline V gene sequence: CDR1 MGHDK, CDR2 SYGVNS. CDR3 sequence (DNA): TGTGCCAGCAGTGACCCGACGGGCACCGGGGAGCTGTTTTTT. Its protein is CASSDPTGTGELFF.